The T cell receptor (beta chain) described here comes from a study of blood T cell repertoires in COVID-19 (dated by TCRdb to 2019 to 2021). With respect to the entire study: The collaborator samples originated in the United States, Italy and Spain and spanned the acute and convalescent phases of COVID-19. The material from the prospective study consisted of cDNA or gDNA derived from T cells, B-cell-depleted T cells, or PBMCs. Subjects who had been exposed to COVID-19, were actively infected with it, or had recovered from it provided the deeply sampled blood TCRbeta repertoires that made up the dataset. The repertoires were made available in a free public database intended to serve as a resource for research on the immune response to SARS-CoV-2. The samples were drawn from the first 160 participants of the ongoing ImmuneRACE study and from 1,254 subjects provided by 6 global collaborators. Sample metadata almost always included a de-identified subject ID, COVID-19 status, age in years and sex. HLA class I and class II types, where available, came from metadata supplied by the sample provider rather than from assay-based typing.

Enrolling through a virtual design, the prospective study's participants ranged in age from roughly 18 to 89 years and lived across roughly 23 United States geographic areas. To assign participants to cohorts, the prospective study relied on clinical history that participants themselves reported in a screening survey and a study questionnaire. In the prospective study, whole blood, serum and a nasopharyngeal or oropharyngeal swab were collected from each participant by mobile phlebotomists. Over a roughly 2-month period, participants in the prospective study had the option of providing additional blood draws and questionnaires. Before DNA extraction, blood samples from the prospective study were shipped at room temperature or frozen. Paper-wide results and their limitations: The amount of clinical and demographic metadata varied by source and participant and was provided uncurated.

A note on this clone: The specificity of this receptor is unknown. Within one base of it there is no much larger clone, and no base qualities were kept.

From the cysteine through the phenylalanine, the CDR3 covers 14 amino acids. Only the CDR3 DNA stays, 42 bases, in frame from base 1. The germline V gene provides CDR1 SGHVS and CDR2 FQNEAQ. The V end gives up 5 bases and the J end 4 bases, leaving 5 bases in the junction not matched to a gene. The immunoSEQ Assay, a bias-controlled multiplex PCR, was used to amplify TCRbeta CDR3 regions from genomic DNA. In the authors' own workflow: Nucleated cell counts per sample were estimated from amplification of reference gene primers within the assay. To quantify the absolute abundance of each unique TCRbeta CDR3 rearrangement, sequence reads were collapsed and filtered. For each sample, productive Simpson clonality was calculated as the square root of Simpson's diversity index over productive rearrangements. TCRdb obtained this table from immuneACCESS and retained in-frame rearrangements with V and J assigned. These tables miss some clones; where compared with another copy, unresolved V genes account for less than half of the shortfall, and the remainder is unexplained. The V and J calls and clone size were taken over from that table, and D and trimming were inferred from the DNA. The sample profile shows 300,000 to 500,000 clones; 88% of them were found once. The ten largest clones add up to over 2% of the sample.

This clonotype originated in a woman in her 40s with acute COVID-19. The specimen was PBMCs or T cells enriched from blood (not recorded which). The chain uses TRBV7-8 and TRBJ1-3, with TRBD1 identical over 7 junction bases. The CDR3 protein: CASSQDREGNTIYF. The base sequence is TGTGCCAGCAGCCAAGACAGGGAAGGAAACACCATATATTTT.